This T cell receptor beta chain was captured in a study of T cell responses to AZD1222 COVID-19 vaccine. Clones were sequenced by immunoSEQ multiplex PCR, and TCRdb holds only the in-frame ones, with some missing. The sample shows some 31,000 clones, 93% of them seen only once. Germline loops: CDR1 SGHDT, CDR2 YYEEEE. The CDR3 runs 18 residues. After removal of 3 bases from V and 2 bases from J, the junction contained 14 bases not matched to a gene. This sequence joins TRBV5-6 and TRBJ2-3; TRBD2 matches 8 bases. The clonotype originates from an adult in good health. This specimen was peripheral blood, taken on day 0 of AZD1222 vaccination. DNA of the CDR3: TGTGCCAGCAGCTCCGCCTCCCGGACGGGGGGGAACACAGATACGCAGTATTTT. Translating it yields CASSSASRTGGNTDTQYF.